These T cell receptor beta chains were read from a single sample in a study of identical twins. TCRdb used MiXCR to reprocess the 5' RACE reads, holding one entry per CDR3 protein. The sample has hundreds of thousands of distinct CDR3 sequences; 7.1% are singletons. The data also belong to a second study, concerning yellow fever vaccine responses in identical twins.

Sequenced material: PBMCs. Receptors were obtained from a woman younger than 35 in good health. CDR3s include the opening cysteine and the closing phenylalanine or tryptophan. Fields, in order: clone size, V gene, D gene, CDR3 length, J gene, CDR3 protein, CDR3 DNA. The D gene is left open where the match is weak. Only some rows state a clone size, as once, few, many or a class for expanded clones.

>few|TRBV21-1|.|17|TRBJ1-5
CASSKADRGGSNQPQHF
TGTGCCAGCAGCAAAGCGGACAGGGGCGGAAGCAATCAGCCCCAGCATTTT
>few|TRBV2|TRBD1|15|TRBJ1-5
CASSDEGQVNQPQHF
TGTGCCAGCAGTGATGAAGGACAGGTCAATCAGCCCCAGCATTTT
>.|TRBV18|.|17|TRBJ2-1
CASSPLGQTSSYNEQFF
TGTGCCAGCTCACCCCTGGGACAGACTAGCTCCTACAATGAGCAGTTCTTC
>few|TRBV5-1|TRBD1|17|TRBJ2-3
CASSYSGTGNFSDTQYF
TGCGCCAGCAGCTACTCCGGGACAGGGAATTTTTCAGATACGCAGTATTTT
>many|TRBV5-1|.|13|TRBJ2-1
CASSLVQYNEQFF
TGCGCCAGCAGCTTGGTACAATACAATGAGCAGTTCTTC
>few|TRBV3-1|.|16|TRBJ2-1
CASSVRAGISYNEQFF
TGTGCCAGCAGCGTCCGGGCCGGGATCTCCTACAATGAGCAGTTCTTC
>.|TRBV11-2|TRBD2|16|TRBJ2-1
CASFSGTSVKGNEQFF
TGTGCCAGTTTTTCCGGGACTAGCGTTAAAGGTAATGAGCAGTTCTTC
>few|TRBV5-6|.|16|TRBJ2-1
CASSLEGGITPDEQFF
TGTGCCAGCAGCTTGGAAGGCGGGATAACCCCTGATGAGCAGTTCTTC
>many|TRBV20-1|.|16|TRBJ2-6
CSARDPLGSGANVLTF
TGCAGTGCTAGAGATCCACTCGGTTCTGGGGCCAACGTCCTGACTTTC
>.|TRBV7-9|TRBD2|14|TRBJ2-5
CASSQASGKETQYF
TGTGCCAGCAGCCAGGCTAGCGGGAAAGAGACCCAGTACTTC
>many|TRBV7-9|.|14|TRBJ2-1
CASSPLSSYNEQFF
TGTGCCAGCAGCCCTCTCAGCAGTTACAATGAGCAGTTCTTC
>.|TRBV15|.|12|TRBJ2-7
CATSRAGAQQYF
TGTGCCACCAGCAGAGCGGGGGCCCAGCAGTACTTC
>few|TRBV12-3/TRBV12-4|TRBD1|15|TRBJ1-2
CASNQYGQALYGYTF
TGTGCCAGCAATCAATATGGACAGGCCCTCTATGGCTACACCTTC
>few|TRBV4-2|.|17|TRBJ2-2
CASSQAGHSAHTGELFF
TGTGCCAGCAGCCAGGCAGGACACTCGGCGCACACCGGGGAGCTGTTTTTT
>many|TRBV7-9|TRBD2|16|TRBJ2-2
CASSARRDYNTGELFF
TGTGCCAGCAGCGCGAGGAGGGACTATAACACCGGGGAGCTGTTTTTT
>many|TRBV12-3/TRBV12-4|.|12|TRBJ2-2
CASSWVTGELFF
TGTGCCAGCAGTTGGGTGACCGGGGAGCTGTTTTTT
>few|TRBV27|.|13|TRBJ1-1
CASKTDMNTEAFF
TGTGCCAGCAAGACAGACATGAACACTGAAGCTTTCTTT
>few|TRBV4-1|.|17|TRBJ1-5
CASSQDGDSVFNQPQHF
TGCGCCAGCAGCCAAGATGGCGATTCAGTCTTCAATCAGCCCCAGCATTTT
>.|TRBV7-8|.|16|TRBJ1-5
CASSLVAGFENQPQHF
TGTGCCAGCAGCTTAGTTGCGGGGTTTGAAAATCAGCCCCAGCATTTT
>.|TRBV12-3/TRBV12-4|TRBD2|15|TRBJ2-1
CASRESGSSYNEQFF
TGTGCCAGCAGAGAAAGCGGGAGCTCCTACAATGAGCAGTTCTTC
>many|TRBV9|.|12|TRBJ2-3
CASSVDTDTQYF
TGTGCCAGCAGCGTAGACACAGATACGCAGTATTTT
>.|TRBV10-3|.|14|TRBJ1-2
CAISDTGINYGYTF
TGTGCCATCAGTGACACAGGGATTAACTATGGCTACACCTTC
>few|TRBV29-1|.|12|TRBJ2-5
CSHRIGSETQYF
TGCAGCCACAGAATAGGTTCTGAGACCCAGTACTTC
>many|TRBV12-3/TRBV12-4|.|13|TRBJ2-2
CASSLGGTGELFF
TGTGCCAGCAGCTTAGGGGGGACCGGGGAGCTGTTTTTT
>.|TRBV20-1|.|12|TRBJ2-2
CSARGLPGELFF
TGCAGTGCCCGAGGGCTACCCGGGGAGCTGTTTTTT
>few|TRBV6-1|TRBD1|14|TRBJ2-1
CASSGDRAYNEQFF
TGTGCCAGCAGTGGTGACAGGGCCTACAATGAGCAGTTCTTC
>.|TRBV20-1|.|17|TRBJ2-5
CSGSGPPPKGLGETQYF
TGCAGTGGCAGCGGGCCTCCACCTAAAGGGCTAGGGGAGACCCAGTACTTC
>few|TRBV6-1|TRBD1|14|TRBJ2-1
CASGDRGTDNEQFF
TGTGCCAGCGGGGACAGGGGAACTGACAATGAGCAGTTCTTC
>many|TRBV20-1|TRBD1|17|TRBJ1-5
CSAHDRGRGLGNQPQHF
TGCAGTGCCCACGACAGGGGCCGAGGTTTGGGCAATCAGCCCCAGCATTTT
>.|TRBV20-1|.|15|TRBJ2-1
CSAQIREGSYNEQFF
TGCAGTGCGCAGATCAGGGAAGGTTCCTACAATGAGCAGTTCTTC
>.|TRBV6-1|TRBD1|14|TRBJ1-6
CASSTQGVGSPLHF
TGTGCCAGCAGCACACAGGGGGTAGGTTCACCCCTCCACTTT
>many|TRBV28|TRBD2|14|TRBJ2-7
CASTLAVPAYEQYF
TGTGCCAGCACCCTAGCGGTCCCTGCCTACGAGCAGTACTTC
>many|TRBV29-1|TRBD2|19|TRBJ2-1
CSVEGVNSGGTDSYNEQFF
TGCAGCGTTGAAGGAGTGAATAGCGGGGGGACAGACTCCTACAATGAGCAGTTCTTC
>few|TRBV11-3|TRBD1|15|TRBJ2-3
CASSLLQGGADTQYF
TGTGCCAGCAGCTTACTACAGGGGGGTGCAGATACGCAGTATTTT
>.|TRBV20-1|TRBD1|15|TRBJ2-3
CSADGQGILTDTQYF
TGCAGTGCTGATGGACAGGGTATACTCACAGATACGCAGTATTTT
>many|TRBV6-1|TRBD2|14|TRBJ2-1
CASSLSGRTDEQFF
TGTGCCAGCTCTCTTAGCGGGAGAACTGATGAGCAGTTCTTC
>many|TRBV5-1|.|16|TRBJ1-4
CASSSGRLYTNEKLFF
TGCGCCAGCAGCTCCGGACGCCTCTATACTAATGAAAAACTGTTTTTT
>.|TRBV14|.|15|TRBJ2-7
CASSHPRGGAYEQYF
TGTGCCAGCAGCCACCCTAGAGGGGGGGCCTACGAGCAGTACTTC
>.|TRBV14|.|14|TRBJ2-4
CASSPRLGLDIQYF
TGTGCCAGCAGCCCCCGACTAGGTTTAGACATTCAGTACTTC
>many|TRBV6-5|TRBD2|16|TRBJ2-5
CASSYSQAGVQETQYF
TGTGCCAGCAGTTACTCACAAGCGGGGGTCCAAGAGACCCAGTACTTC
>.|TRBV20-1|.|12|TRBJ2-2
CSARVRVGELFF
TGCAGTGCTAGAGTTAGGGTCGGGGAGCTGTTTTTT
>few|TRBV7-9|TRBD2|16|TRBJ2-1
CASSDPSGGASDEQFF
TGTGCCAGCAGCGATCCGAGCGGGGGGGCCTCCGATGAGCAGTTCTTC
>.|TRBV5-5|TRBD1|13|TRBJ1-5
CASSSGGGQPQHF
TGTGCCAGCAGCTCAGGGGGCGGACAGCCCCAGCATTTT
>.|TRBV20-1|.|13|TRBJ1-1
CSAREEMNTEAFF
TGCAGTGCTAGAGAAGAGATGAACACTGAAGCTTTCTTT